Below, one T cell receptor (beta chain) is given with its context. V was pared by 6 bases and J by 5 bases, with 14 bases between. The germline V gene has CDR1 SGDLS and CDR2 YYNGEE. The length of the CDR3 is 14 residues. The data stem from a study of T cell changes during pregnancy in multiple sclerosis. Repertoires were generated with immunoSEQ multiplex PCR, while TCRdb's copy carries only in-frame clones and drops some. Of 35,000 to 50,000 clones detected, around 90% appear once; the ten largest clones hold roughly 0.7%. The rearrangement uses TRBV9 and TRBJ2-2; D is unresolved. This receptor was obtained from a female donor with multiple sclerosis, enrolled in a pregnancy study. The sample in question was CD4+ T cells from peripheral blood mononuclear cells, obtained in the first trimester of pregnancy. In nucleotides, the CDR3 is TGTGCCAGCACTCCCTCTGGAGAAACCGGGGAGCTGTTTTTT. This encodes CASTPSGETGELFF.